The 12 T cell receptor beta chains presented below share a single source sample, sequenced in a study of identical twins. TCRdb passed the 5' RACE reads through MiXCR, listing each CDR3 protein once. The sample shows about 1.7 million distinct CDR3 sequences, less than 35% of them seen only once. The sample consisted of cord blood. The receptors come from a newborn girl in good health.

This clonotype turned up a few times. V usage is TRBV6-5 and J usage is TRBJ2-1, with D unresolved. CDR3 length: 15 amino acids. The ends were cut back, 8 bases at V and 6 bases at J, with 20 bases in the middle. CDR1 and CDR2 (germline): MNHEY, SVGAGI. For the CDR3, the DNA is TGTGCCAGCGGATTGGAGAGAGAAAAACGCAATGAGCAGTTCTTC. Translating it yields CASGLEREKRNEQFF.

The chain carries TRBV7-6 and TRBJ2-7; 12 bases agree with TRBD2. CDR1 is SGHVS, CDR2 FNYEAQ, per germline. The ends lost 1 base at V and 4 bases at J; junction bases unmatched: 17. This CDR3 has 20 residues. As DNA, the CDR3 is TGTGCCAGCAGCTTAGTTCTAGCGGGAGGGCGGGGGCTCCTTCGGTACGAGCAGTACTTC. It codes for CASSLVLAGGRGLLRYEQYF.

Many counts were recorded for this clonotype. J is TRBJ2-1 and V is TRBV28; a weak D match, TRBD2 (5 bases). From germline, CDR1 is MDHEN and CDR2 SYDVKM. This CDR3 has 15 amino acids. Trimming removed 2 bases at V and 1 base at J, with 9 bases between. The CDR3 is CASSLTGISYNEQFF. CDR3 bases: TGTGCCAGCAGTTTAACCGGGATTTCCTACAATGAGCAGTTCTTC.

This clonotype was counted many times. The chain carries TRBV12-3 or TRBV12-4 and TRBJ1-2; TRBD1 agrees at 9 bases. Trimming at V came to 8 bases and at J to 6 bases, leaving 16 bases not matched to a gene. The CDR3 is made up of 16 amino acids. In DNA, the CDR3 is TGTGCCAGCGGCTCTGGCCGGATCGGGACAGGGAATGGCTACACCTTC. The encoded protein is CASGSGRIGTGNGYTF.

The chain carries TRBV20-1 and TRBJ1-4; D remains unclear. Between the trimmed V and J ends, which lost 6 bases and 0 bases, there was a span of 11 bases. From germline, CDR1 is DFQATT and CDR2 SNEGSKA (reference sequence). This CDR3 region has 14 residues. This CDR3 reads CSAPRRATNEKLFF. In DNA form, the CDR3 reads TGCAGTGCCCCAAGACGGGCAACTAATGAAAAACTGTTTTTT.

V and J are TRBV29-1 and TRBJ2-1; a possible D gene is TRBD2 (6 bases). CDR3 length: 14 residues. V dropped 4 bases and J dropped 6 bases, with 16 bases sitting between them. The V gene's germline CDR1 is SQVTM and CDR2 ANQGSEA. The CDR3, as DNA: TGCAGCGTTGGGAGGGGTGTAGGCTCCAATGAGCAGTTCTTC. Amino acid sequence: CSVGRGVGSNEQFF.

The V call is TRBV29-1, the J call TRBJ1-1; possibly TRBD1 for D (6 bases). Per germline, CDR1 SQVTM and CDR2 ANQGSEA. The CDR3 is 14 amino acids. Trimming shortened V by 3 bases and J by 0 bases, and 11 bases separated the two germline ends. CDR3 in amino acids: CSVDTGRMNTEAFF. The CDR3 DNA sequence: TGCAGCGTTGATACAGGGCGCATGAACACTGAAGCTTTCTTT.

This clonotype was detected only a few times. The chain carries TRBV7-2 and TRBJ2-7; 11 bases agree with TRBD2. The germline V gene encodes CDR1 SGHTA and CDR2 FQGNSA. This CDR3 comprises 17 residues. With V trimmed by 2 bases and J by 0 bases, 6 bases remained unmatched. The CDR3 DNA is TGTGCCAGCAGCTTAAAGGGTACTAGCGGGAGCTCCTACGAGCAGTACTTC. Protein sequence: CASSLKGTSGSSYEQYF.

This clonotype turned up a few times. The chain couples TRBV2 to TRBJ2-1; D is possibly TRBD2 (7 bases). The CDR3 extends over 15 amino acids. Trimming cost V 2 bases and J 2 bases, with 10 bases left between them. Germline V lookup: CDR1 SNHLY, CDR2 FYNNEI. CDR3 in amino acids: CASSERGRAYNEQFF. In DNA, the CDR3 is TGTGCCAGCAGTGAAAGGGGGAGGGCCTACAATGAGCAGTTCTTC. The full variable domain, its missing parts supplied by reference TRBV2 and TRBJ2-1, is EPEVTQTPSHQVTQMGQEVILRCVPISNHLYFYWYRQILGQKVEFLVSFYNNEISEKSEIFDDQFSVERPDGSNFTLKIRSTKLEDSAMYFCASSERGRAYNEQFFGPGTRLTVL.

Only a few counts were recorded for this clonotype. The J gene is TRBJ2-7, the V gene TRBV29-1; the match to TRBD1 covers 7 bases. Germline CDR1 SQVTM, CDR2 ANQGSEA. The CDR3 totals 13 residues. Trimming removed 1 base from V and 2 bases from J; junction bases left unmatched: 2. In DNA form, the CDR3 reads TGCAGCGTTGAAGTGGACAGGACCTACGAGCAGTACTTC. This translates into CSVEVDRTYEQYF.

The V gene is TRBV4-1, the J gene TRBJ1-1, with D hard to call. Trimming stripped 0 bases from V and 5 bases from J, with 7 bases between. Per germline, CDR1 MGHRA and CDR2 YSYEKL. This CDR3 spans 13 amino acids. In nucleotides, the CDR3 is TGCGCCAGCAGCCAAGATAGGGAAACTGAAGCTTTCTTT. Translation: CASSQDRETEAFF.

The gene calls are TRBV18 and TRBJ2-1; 14 nucleotides match TRBD2. The germline CDR1 and CDR2 sequences are KGHSH and LQKENI. The CDR3 extends over 18 amino acids. V lost 6 bases to trimming and J lost 1 base; unmatched junction nucleotides: 8. The CDR3 protein is CASSRGTSGSISYNEQFF. CDR3 DNA sequence: TGTGCCAGCTCTCGGGGGACTAGCGGGAGTATTTCCTACAATGAGCAGTTCTTC.